The clone carrying this T cell receptor beta chain occurred many times. Its matching antigen is unknown. These data originate in a study of metastatic and nonmetastatic thyroid tumors. On the study more broadly: For malignant and benign thyroid patients, tumor or nodule tissue and blood were the sources whose repertoires were compared.

The length of the CDR3 is 15 residues. CDR1 and CDR2 from the germline V gene are SGHRS and YFSETQ. V trimming: 4 bases; J trimming: 6 bases; junction bases outside the gene matches: 10. Notes on the study in general: Across blood and tumor, TCR beta diversity in malignant thyroid tumors was reportedly significantly higher than in benign nodules.

Original methodology: The study built a papillary thyroid cancer distant-metastasis classifier from CDR3 differences across clinicopathological groups. MiXCR re-clonotyped the PCR reads for TCRdb. These V and J calls derive from TCRdb rather than the authors' analysis. The repertoire consists of approximately 30,000 clones, with less than 4% occurring once and the leading ten covering approximately 3%. Each patient came to thyroid surgery without any prior treatment (of any kind). The chain combines TRBV5-1 with TRBJ2-7; TRBD2 matches 10 bases. The TCR sequence derives from a male donor with papillary thyroid cancer or a benign thyroid nodule (not recorded which). Some clones in this sample may be carry-over from other donors' samples. Sequencing was performed on blood. This CDR3 is CASSPRAGGPGEQYF. In nucleotides, the CDR3 is TGCGCCAGCAGCCCCAGAGCGGGAGGGCCTGGCGAGCAGTACTTC.